The rows below give T cell receptor beta chains drawn from one sample of a study of radiation and T cells in renal cell carcinoma. Data came from immunoSEQ multiplex PCR; TCRdb stores just in-frame clones and leaves some out. This sample has about 130,000 clones, with 88% found just once. This sample comprised blood, obtained from a patient whose treatment included radiotherapy and nephrectomy. The receptors derive from a woman in her 70s with renal cell carcinoma. Each CDR3 is given with its conserved first and last residue.

J gene: TRBJ2-7
V gene: TRBV7-9
CDR3 protein: CASSPPLTGAEQYF

J gene: TRBJ2-5
V gene: TRBV7-9
CDR3 protein: CASSSGETQYF

J gene: TRBJ2-5
V gene: TRBV5-1
CDR3 protein: CASSLPPGQLQETQYF

J gene: TRBJ2-4
V gene: TRBV11-1
CDR3 protein: CASSSSQGTKNIQYF

J gene: TRBJ1-1
V gene: TRBV5-4
CDR3 protein: CASSKGQGGDMNTEAFF

J gene: TRBJ2-7
V gene: TRBV6-1
CDR3 protein: CASIVGATLGEQYF

J gene: TRBJ2-7
V gene: TRBV11-3
CDR3 protein: CAISIDGISYEQYF

J gene: TRBJ2-7
V gene: TRBV28
CDR3 protein: CASSLGTSGGLEQYF

J gene: TRBJ2-3
V gene: TRBV6-4
CDR3 protein: CASSEFGRTSTDTQYF

J gene: TRBJ2-2
V gene: TRBV5-1
CDR3 protein: CASTTPNTGELFF

J gene: TRBJ2-7
V gene: TRBV27
CDR3 protein: CASSLSRQNSNNSPYEQYF

J gene: TRBJ2-7
V gene: TRBV7-2
CDR3 protein: CASSLGPSEQYF

J gene: TRBJ1-1
V gene: TRBV4-3
CDR3 protein: CASSQAPDTEAFF

J gene: TRBJ1-1
V gene: TRBV5-8
CDR3 protein: CASSFIGWGTEAFF

J gene: TRBJ1-5
V gene: TRBV19
CDR3 protein: CASSITGARSNQPQHF

J gene: TRBJ2-2
V gene: TRBV5-1
CDR3 protein: CASSFGLPNTGELFF

J gene: TRBJ2-3
V gene: TRBV11-2
CDR3 protein: CASSLGLAGADTQYF

J gene: TRBJ2-1
V gene: TRBV15
CDR3 protein: CATKAGGLNEQFF

J gene: TRBJ1-2
V gene: TRBV9
CDR3 protein: CASSVGQGTYGYTF

J gene: TRBJ1-2
V gene: TRBV4-3
CDR3 protein: CASSQGRGYTF

J gene: TRBJ2-3
V gene: TRBV5-1
CDR3 protein: CASSFYRADTQYF

J gene: TRBJ2-5
V gene: TRBV7-6
CDR3 protein: CASSLDWGMGETQYF

J gene: TRBJ2-2
V gene: TRBV27
CDR3 protein: CASSARQVIGELFF

J gene: TRBJ2-7
V gene: TRBV13
CDR3 protein: CASSLRTRGDEQYF

J gene: TRBJ1-1
V gene: TRBV30
CDR3 protein: CAWTHRSGTEAFF

J gene: TRBJ2-3
V gene: TRBV27
CDR3 protein: CASSSSGVGDTQYF

J gene: TRBJ2-1
V gene: TRBV19
CDR3 protein: CASSASLRGLHNEQFF

J gene: TRBJ1-6
V gene: TRBV7-9
CDR3 protein: CASSSLNSPLHF

J gene: TRBJ1-2
V gene: TRBV6-5
CDR3 protein: CASSYKGGGNYGYTF

J gene: TRBJ2-7
V gene: TRBV7-2
CDR3 protein: CASSLVQGLGYEQYF

J gene: TRBJ2-3
V gene: TRBV7-2
CDR3 protein: CASSPRQHTKQYF

J gene: TRBJ2-7
V gene: TRBV19
CDR3 protein: CASSIGASYEQYF

J gene: TRBJ1-4
V gene: TRBV2
CDR3 protein: CASSDTGGEKLFF

J gene: TRBJ2-3
V gene: TRBV7-9
CDR3 protein: CASSLRSGGTDTQYF

J gene: TRBJ1-1
V gene: TRBV2
CDR3 protein: CASSRTGFNEAFF

J gene: TRBJ1-1
V gene: TRBV19
CDR3 protein: CASSIRTGRTEAFF

J gene: TRBJ2-1
V gene: TRBV6-1
CDR3 protein: CASTGQVSYNEQFF

J gene: TRBJ2-7
V gene: TRBV6-1
CDR3 protein: CASRAFGGSSYEQYF

J gene: TRBJ1-2
V gene: TRBV19
CDR3 protein: CASSFRTGGYGYTF

J gene: TRBJ2-5
V gene: TRBV2
CDR3 protein: CASIGPGETQYF

J gene: TRBJ2-7
V gene: TRBV7-8
CDR3 protein: CASSPLGRGSSYEQYF

J gene: TRBJ1-1
V gene: TRBV9
CDR3 protein: CASSVSMNTEAFF

J gene: TRBJ1-1
V gene: TRBV10-3
CDR3 protein: CAISDGRLNTEAFF

J gene: TRBJ1-1
V gene: TRBV2
CDR3 protein: CASSERAGLAWEAFF

J gene: TRBJ2-7
V gene: TRBV27
CDR3 protein: CASRQSGGASGEQYF

J gene: TRBJ2-1
V gene: TRBV27
CDR3 protein: CASSPDVGGLFNEQFF

J gene: TRBJ2-4
V gene: TRBV14
CDR3 protein: CASSPWGGKNIQYF

J gene: TRBJ2-7
V gene: TRBV4-2
CDR3 protein: CASSQDRGSEQYF

J gene: TRBJ1-5
V gene: TRBV5-1
CDR3 protein: CASSLGDRVDQPQHF

J gene: TRBJ1-2
V gene: TRBV6-5
CDR3 protein: CASSLRQGGYTF

J gene: TRBJ2-1
V gene: TRBV7-7
CDR3 protein: CASSLTAVSYNEQFF

J gene: TRBJ2-6
V gene: TRBV6-1
CDR3 protein: CASSEMGQIAGANVLTF